The 18 T cell receptor beta chains below all came from one sample that was sequenced in a study of cytomegalovirus exposure and HLA in healthy donors (dated by TCRdb to the late 2010s). The library was generated by the immunoSEQ multiplex PCR assay. The multiplex PCR relied on a mix of 60 forward primers for TCR Vbeta segments and 13 reverse primers for TCR Jbeta segments. Imported from immuneACCESS, the table was reduced by TCRdb to in-frame sequences with V and J called. These copies leave out some clones; in studies compared against another copy, an unresolved V gene accounts for under half, and the cause of the remainder is not known. Present in this sample are around 180,000 clones, less than 85% of which were seen just once. The ten most abundant clones make up 1% of the sample. The sequenced sample was PBMCs. These receptors originate from a boy aged 2 to 10 in good health and CMV-seronegative.

The rearrangement links TRBV4-1 to TRBJ1-1; 7 bases map to TRBD1. Germline trimming cut 0 bases from V and 11 bases from J; bases unmatched to any gene: 9. The CDR3 runs to 14 residues. CDR1 is MGHRA and CDR2 is YSYEKL in the germline V gene. CDR3 in DNA: TGCGCCAGCAGCCAAGAAGTGATAGGGGGCTTCGCTTTCTTT. Translating it yields CASSQEVIGGFAFF.

The rearrangement links TRBV25-1 to TRBJ2-3; 10 positions match TRBD1. The germline V gene has CDR1 MGHDK and CDR2 SYGVNS. The CDR3 runs to 18 residues. The trim removed 4 bases at V and 4 bases at J, leaving 14 bases unmatched. This chain's CDR3 is CASSGTPGQGRWPDTQYF. The CDR3 DNA is TGTGCCAGCAGTGGGACACCGGGACAGGGGAGATGGCCAGATACGCAGTATTTT.

The CDR3 bases are TGTGCCAGCAGCTTAGTTGGTCTAGCGGGAGGGAGGCAAGAGACCCAGTACTTC. Its protein product is CASSLVGLAGGRQETQYF. The rearrangement joins TRBV11-1 to TRBJ2-5; TRBD2 matches at 12 bases. Germline-derived CDR1 and CDR2 are SGHAT and FQDESV (reference sequence). V gave up 1 base and J gave up 2 bases; unmatched junction bases: 8. The length of the CDR3 is 18 residues. Full variable domain (remainder filled in from reference TRBV11-1 and TRBJ2-5): EAEVAQSPRYKITEKSQAVAFWCDPISGHATLYWYRQILGQGPELLVQFQDESVVDDSQLPKDRFSAERLKGVDSTLKIQPAELGDSAMYLCASSLVGLAGGRQETQYFGPGTRLLVL.

This clone was picked up one time. The chain uses TRBV6-1 and TRBJ2-1; weak D call: TRBD1 (6 bases). The CDR3 is 15 amino acids. Germline loops: CDR1 MNHNS, CDR2 SASEGT. Trimming took off 2 bases at V and 4 bases at J, with 12 bases between the two ends. In DNA, the CDR3 is TGTGCCAGCAGTGAAACCTCAGGGGCGTACAATGAGCAGTTCTTC. Protein product: CASSETSGAYNEQFF.

The chain joins TRBV10-2 to TRBJ1-4; the match to TRBD1 covers 12 bases. The CDR3 is 18 amino acids. Trimming at V came to 4 bases and at J to 2 bases, leaving 8 bases not matched to a gene. From germline, CDR1 is WSHSY and CDR2 SAAADI. Here the CDR3 DNA reads TGCGCCAGCAGTGGGGGGACAGGGGGCAGGATTACTAATGAAAAACTGTTTTTT. Its protein is CASSGGTGGRITNEKLFF.

The chain is built from TRBV4-2 and TRBJ2-2; D not resolved. The V and J ends lost 0 bases and 3 bases respectively, with 5 bases between them. The CDR3 has 14 residues. The germline gives CDR1 LGHNA, CDR2 YNFKEQ. CDR3 nucleotides: TGTGCCAGCAGCCAAGACCGGGACACCGGGGAGCTGTTTTTT. This codes for CASSQDRDTGELFF.

The J gene is TRBJ2-2, the V gene TRBV30; TRBD2 aligns across 8 bases. Germline CDR1 GTSNPN, CDR2 SVGIG (reference sequence). Unmatched junction bases numbered 2, after V lost 0 bases and J lost 5 bases. There are 14 residues in the CDR3. CDR3 sequence reads: CAWSVLAGTGELFF. In DNA, the CDR3 is TGTGCCTGGAGTGTGTTAGCGGGAACCGGGGAGCTGTTTTTT.

The chain's CDR3 is CASSFTTYGYTF. CDR3 coding DNA: TGTGCCAGCAGTTTCACAACATATGGCTACACCTTC. This chain joins TRBV28 and TRBJ1-2, with no clear D. V lost 3 bases and J lost 5, with 7 bases in between. The germline gives CDR1 MDHEN, CDR2 SYDVKM. This CDR3 is built from 12 residues.

This clone rates as medium-sized. This chain links TRBV28 with TRBJ1-2; D is possibly TRBD1 (5 bases). Germline V CDR1 and CDR2: MDHEN, SYDVKM. The CDR3 loop spans 13 amino acids. V dropped 5 bases and J dropped 5 bases, with 12 bases sitting between them. DNA for the CDR3: TGTGCCAGCAGTCCACCGGGGACTTATGGCTACACCTTC. Residues: CASSPPGTYGYTF.

The gene calls are TRBV14 and TRBJ2-5; 10 nucleotides line up with TRBD1. TRBJ2-7 explains the end of the DNA better; the J call may be wrong. In germline, CDR1 is SGHDN, CDR2 FVKESK. This CDR3 comprises 14 residues. CDR3 amino acids: CASSRQGAWDEQYF. CDR3 in DNA: TGTGCCAGCAGCCGACAGGGGGCATGGGACGAGCAGTACTTC.

In its sample, this clone was seen a few times. The V call is TRBV5-4, the J call TRBJ1-1; weak D call: TRBD1 (5 bases). V shed 3 bases and J shed 5 bases, with 23 bases lying between them. CDR1 is SGHNT and CDR2 is YYREEE in the germline V gene (reference sequence). This CDR3 is built from 17 residues. CDR3 sequence: CASSSPSRGGLGTEAFF. The CDR3 coding sequence is TGTGCCAGCAGCTCCCCTTCACGGGGGGGTTTAGGGACTGAAGCTTTCTTT.

This sequence joins TRBV6-4 and TRBJ2-1, with 11 bases lining up with TRBD2. Unmatched junction bases numbered 5, after V lost 6 bases and J lost 4 bases. Looked up from germline, CDR1 is MRHNA and CDR2 is SNTAGT. This CDR3 region has 15 residues. The CDR3 region is CASSGGTSGYNEQFF. CDR3 coding DNA: TGTGCCAGCAGCGGCGGGACTAGCGGTTACAATGAGCAGTTCTTC.

The chain has TRBV19 and TRBJ2-3, with 8 bases matching TRBD2. Germline V gene sequence: CDR1 LNHDA, CDR2 SQIVND (reference sequence). The V segment lost 3 bases and the J segment 4 bases; nucleotides outside the gene matches: 3. The CDR3 is made up of 14 amino acids. The CDR3 DNA reads as TGTGCCAGTAGTATGGGACTAGAAGCAGATACGCAGTATTTT. Its protein product is CASSMGLEADTQYF.

The chain employs TRBV4-1 and TRBJ2-1; 7 positions agree with TRBD1. V lost 1 base, J lost 0 bases, and 12 bases stayed unmatched. CDR1 and CDR2 (germline): MGHRA, YSYEKL. The CDR3 length is 19 residues. The CDR3 DNA reads TGCGCCAGCAGCCAAGCTCCTAGCTTGGACAGGAGCTCCTACAATGAGCAGTTCTTC. Protein: CASSQAPSLDRSSYNEQFF.

V gene TRBV19 combines with J gene TRBJ1-1; the D is unclear. The CDR3 has 13 residues. Germline assignment: CDR1 LNHDA and CDR2 SQIVND (reference sequence). The V and J ends lost 1 base and 1 base respectively, with 4 bases between them. The CDR3 coding sequence is TGTGCCAGTAGTATAGCCAGGAACACTGAAGCTTTCTTT. Encoded protein: CASSIARNTEAFF.

DNA of the CDR3: TGCGCCAGCAGCCAAGGGAGATACCGGGGAGGGATCACCGGGGAGCTGTTTTTT. Translated, it gives CASSQGRYRGGITGELFF. The chain employs TRBV4-1 and TRBJ2-2, with 7 bases aligning to TRBD2. The CDR3 loop spans 18 amino acids. CDR1 and CDR2 from the germline V gene are MGHRA and YSYEKL. V lost 1 base, J lost 4 bases, and 12 bases stayed unmatched.

This clone turned up a few times. This rearrangement joins TRBV7-9 to TRBJ2-1; 13 positions match TRBD2. This CDR3 is 16 amino acids long. The V segment lost 5 bases and the J segment 4 bases; nucleotides outside the gene matches: 5. Germline assignment: CDR1 SEHNR and CDR2 FQNEAQ (reference sequence). The DNA of the CDR3 is TGTGCCAGCAGCGGCGGGACTAGCGGGGAGTACAATGAGCAGTTCTTC. Its protein product is CASSGGTSGEYNEQFF. The full variable domain, in which reference TRBV7-9 and TRBJ2-1 provide the parts outside the CDR3, is DTGVSQNPRHKITKRGQNVTFRCDPISEHNRLYWYRQTLGQGPEFLTYFQNEAQLEKSRLLSDRFSAERPKGSFSTLEIQRTEQGDSAMYLCASSGGTSGEYNEQFFGPGTRLTVL.

J is TRBJ2-1 and V is TRBV30; 9 positions match TRBD2. After removal of 0 bases from V and 0 bases from J, the junction contained 9 bases not matched to a gene. The CDR3 length is 18 residues. From germline, CDR1 is GTSNPN and CDR2 SVGIG (reference sequence). CDR3 loop: CAWSVLSSGESSYNEQFF. In DNA, the CDR3 is TGTGCCTGGAGTGTATTGTCTAGCGGGGAGAGCTCCTACAATGAGCAGTTCTTC.